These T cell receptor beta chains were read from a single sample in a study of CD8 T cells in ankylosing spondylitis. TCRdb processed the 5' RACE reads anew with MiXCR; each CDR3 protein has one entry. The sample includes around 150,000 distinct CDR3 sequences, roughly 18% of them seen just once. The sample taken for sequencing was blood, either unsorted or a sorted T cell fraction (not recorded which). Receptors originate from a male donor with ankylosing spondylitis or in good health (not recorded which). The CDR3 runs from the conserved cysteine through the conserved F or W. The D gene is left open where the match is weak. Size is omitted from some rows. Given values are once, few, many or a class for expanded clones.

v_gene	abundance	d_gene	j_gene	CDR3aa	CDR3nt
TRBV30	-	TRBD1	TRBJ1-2	CAWSPRQGLYGYTF	TGTGCCTGGAGTCCCCGACAGGGTCTCTATGGCTACACCTTC
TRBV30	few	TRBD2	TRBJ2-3	CAWIRGLAADF	TGTGCCTGGATTCGGGGACTAGCCGCCGATTTT
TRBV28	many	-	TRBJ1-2	CASSGVSNGYTF	TGTGCCAGCAGTGGAGTATCTAATGGCTACACCTTC
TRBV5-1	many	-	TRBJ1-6	CASSLDKTSSYNSPLHF	TGCGCCAGCAGCTTGGACAAAACGAGCTCCTATAATTCACCCCTCCACTTT
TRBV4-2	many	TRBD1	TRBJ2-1	CASSPDGQGARNEQFF	TGTGCCAGCAGCCCCGACGGACAGGGGGCGCGGAATGAGCAGTTCTTC
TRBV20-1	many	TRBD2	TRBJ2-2	CSALTSGNTGELFF	TGCAGTGCCCTGACTAGCGGCAACACCGGGGAGCTGTTTTTT
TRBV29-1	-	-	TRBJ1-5	CSVDVGGGGNQPQHF	TGCAGCGTTGACGTGGGGGGAGGAGGCAATCAGCCCCAGCATTTT
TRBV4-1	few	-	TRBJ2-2	CASSQEWGRETGELFF	TGCGCCAGCAGCCAAGAATGGGGGCGGGAGACCGGGGAGCTGTTTTTT
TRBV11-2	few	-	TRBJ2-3	CASSFIRSATDTQYF	TGTGCCAGCAGCTTTATCCGGAGTGCCACAGATACGCAGTATTTT
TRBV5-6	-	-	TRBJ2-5	CASSFDLTETQYF	TGTGCCAGCAGCTTCGACCTAACGGAGACCCAGTACTTC
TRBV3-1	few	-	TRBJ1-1	CASSHMGQGTEAFF	TGTGCCAGCAGCCATATGGGGCAGGGCACTGAAGCTTTCTTT
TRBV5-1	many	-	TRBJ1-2	CASSLGVPTNYGYTF	TGCGCCAGCAGCTTGGGAGTCCCGACTAACTATGGCTACACCTTC
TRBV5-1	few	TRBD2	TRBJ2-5	CASSLENSERERQTQYF	TGCGCCAGCAGCTTGGAGAATTCGGAGCGGGAGAGGCAGACCCAGTACTTC
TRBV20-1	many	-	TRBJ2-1	CSARETVGPYNEQFF	TGCAGTGCTAGAGAAACCGTCGGGCCGTACAATGAGCAGTTCTTC
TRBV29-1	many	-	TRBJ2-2	CSVGRQSNTGELFF	TGCAGCGTGGGGAGACAGTCGAACACCGGGGAGCTGTTTTTT
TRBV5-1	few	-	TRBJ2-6	CASSLMPLEASGANVLTF	TGCGCCAGCAGCTTGATGCCGTTGGAGGCCTCTGGGGCCAACGTCCTGACTTTC
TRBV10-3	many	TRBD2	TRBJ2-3	CAISEGLATDTQYF	TGTGCCATCAGTGAGGGACTAGCGACAGATACGCAGTATTTT
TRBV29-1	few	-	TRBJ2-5	CSVYGETGETQYF	TGCAGCGTTTATGGCGAGACGGGGGAGACCCAGTACTTC